This T cell receptor (beta chain) stems from a study of cytomegalovirus exposure and HLA in healthy donors. Study summary: Roughly 80 million unique TCRs from HLA-typed donors made up an early data release. Study-wide points: Clonal expansion, a later analysis showed, was greater in HLA-associated TCR beta chains than in equally common others.

About this clone: No antigen is known for it.

V was pared by 4 bases and J by 4 bases, with 12 bases of the junction left unmatched. From germline, CDR1 is SGHDT and CDR2 YYEEEE. This CDR3 spans 17 amino acids. The PCR had 60 Vbeta and 13 Jbeta primers. Assay: immunoSEQ multiplex PCR; the TCRdb copy retains only in-frame clones and omits some. The sample lists roughly 170,000 clones; about 79% were seen once. The receptor was isolated from a female donor in good health and CMV-seronegative. The V gene is TRBV5-6, the J gene TRBJ1-2, with TRBD1 matching 11 bases. Sequencing was done on a sample of PBMCs. CDR3 sequence (DNA): TGTGCCAGCAGCCCGAGCCCGGGACAGGGGGAGGGCTATGGCTACACCTTC. This codes for CASSPSPGQGEGYGYTF.